This TCR beta chain was identified in a study of cytomegalovirus exposure and HLA in healthy donors. Study-level background: There were some 410 genotyped donors. Of these, 81% fell in the genetic ancestry cluster associated with self-reported Caucasian donors. Study outcomes and limitations: It was in a later analysis that TCR association rates were seen to vary by HLA locus, highest for DRB1 and lowest for HLA-C. A missense variant in DCLRE1C was later tied to TCR beta V- and J-gene trimming.

CDR1 SGHTA and CDR2 FQGNSA come from the germline V gene. CDR3 length: 15 residues. V dropped 5 bases and J dropped 7; count of bases not matched to a gene: 8. This PCR relied on a set of 60 Vbeta primers and 13 Jbeta primers. Original analysis: Some 10 million of the approximately 80 million unique TCR beta chains counted in a later analysis were shared. TCRdb's table, derived via immunoSEQ multiplex PCR, lists solely in-frame clones and lacks some. V and J calls and clone size are given by that table; D and trimming were obtained from the DNA. The sample records around 110,000 clones, approximately 81% being singletons. Points on this clone: Its antigen remains unknown.

This clonotype was sampled from a woman in her 30s in good health and CMV-seronegative. The rearrangement joins TRBV7-2 to TRBJ2-1, with 10 bases that match TRBD1. The specimen was PBMCs. This chain's CDR3 is CASSPTRQGANEQFF. The DNA of the CDR3 is TGTGCCAGCAGCCCCACCCGACAGGGGGCAAATGAGCAGTTCTTC.